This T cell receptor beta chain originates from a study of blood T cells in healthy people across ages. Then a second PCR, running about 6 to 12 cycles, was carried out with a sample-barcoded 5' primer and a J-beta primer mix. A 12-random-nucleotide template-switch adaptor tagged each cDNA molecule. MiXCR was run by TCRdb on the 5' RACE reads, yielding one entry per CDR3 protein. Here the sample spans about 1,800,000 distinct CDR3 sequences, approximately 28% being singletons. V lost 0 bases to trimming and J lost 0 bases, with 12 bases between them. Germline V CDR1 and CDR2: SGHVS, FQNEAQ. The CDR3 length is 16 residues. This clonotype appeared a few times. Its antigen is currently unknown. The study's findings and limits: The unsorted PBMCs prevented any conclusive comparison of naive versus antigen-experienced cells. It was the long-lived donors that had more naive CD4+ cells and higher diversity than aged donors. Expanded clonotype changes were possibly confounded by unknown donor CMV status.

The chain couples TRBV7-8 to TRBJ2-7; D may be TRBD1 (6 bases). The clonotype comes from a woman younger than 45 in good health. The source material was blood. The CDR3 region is CASSLAVAGVSYEQYF. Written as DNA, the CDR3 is TGTGCCAGCAGCTTAGCGGTGGCAGGGGTCTCCTACGAGCAGTACTTC.